These T cell receptor beta chains were read from a single sample in a study of blood T cell repertoires in COVID-19. Profiled with immunoSEQ multiplex PCR; TCRdb holds only in-frame clones, not every one. This table has around 190,000 clones, roughly 86% appearing once. The sample comprised PBMCs or T cells enriched from blood (not recorded which). The origin of the receptors is a woman in her forties in a cohort exposed to, infected with or recovered from COVID-19 (not recorded which). CDR3s include the opening cysteine and the closing phenylalanine or tryptophan. The D gene is left open where the match is weak. Expanded clones get a size class; other rows say once, few or many, or leave the size out.

TRBJ2-1 | TRBV9 | TRBD2 | NA | TGTGCCAGCAGCGTGGGCGGGGGGTCTAGTAATGAGCAGTTCTTC | CASSVGGGSSNEQFF
TRBJ2-2 | TRBV4-3 | NA | NA | TGCGCCAGCAGCCAACGGACAGAAAACACCGGGGAGCTGTTTTTT | CASSQRTENTGELFF
TRBJ1-5 | TRBV5-6 | TRBD1 | NA | TGTGCCAGCAGCTCTACGGGACAGGGGTCCTCGGCCCAGCATTTT | CASSSTGQGSSAQHF
TRBJ1-1 | TRBV11-2 | NA | NA | TGTGCCAGCACCAGATGGGGTAGGGGCGACACTGAAGCTTTCTTT | CASTRWGRGDTEAFF
TRBJ2-2 | TRBV11-2 | TRBD2 | NA | TGTGCCAGCAGCCTTAGCGGGAGGGCCACCGGGGAGCTGTTTTTT | CASSLSGRATGELFF
TRBJ2-3 | TRBV30 | NA | NA | TGTGCACAAGACAGGAGCCGCACAGATACGCAGTATTTT | CAQDRSRTDTQYF
TRBJ1-4 | TRBV11-2 | TRBD1 | few | TGTGCCAGCATCGGACAGGGGGAAAAACTGTTTTTT | CASIGQGEKLFF
TRBJ1-5 | TRBV6-5 | TRBD1 | NA | TGTGCCAGCAGTTACTCACAGGGGTGGCCTCAGCCCCAGCATTTT | CASSYSQGWPQPQHF
TRBJ2-5 | TRBV5-6 | NA | NA | TGTGCCAGCAGCCCCGGAGGAGAGACCCAGTACTTC | CASSPGGETQYF
TRBJ1-6 | TRBV3-1/TRBV3-2 | NA | NA | TGTGCCAGCAGCCAGGGCTCCTACCAGTTTAATTCACCCCTCCACTTT | CASSQGSYQFNSPLHF
TRBJ1-1 | TRBV7-9 | NA | NA | TGTGCCAGCAGCCCTACCTTGAACACTGAAGCTTTCTTT | CASSPTLNTEAFF
TRBJ1-2 | TRBV29-1 | TRBD1 | NA | TGCAGCTCCTCCCCCCTACACGGGACAGGGGGCTATGGCTACACCTTC | CSSSPLHGTGGYGYTF
TRBJ1-3 | TRBV7-6 | NA | NA | TGTGCCAGCAGCTTAGCGCTGGGGGGCTCTGGAAACACCATATATTTT | CASSLALGGSGNTIYF
TRBJ2-3 | TRBV6-5 | NA | NA | TGTGCCAGCAGTTACCACCGGGAGAGTCGCACAGATACGCAGTATTTT | CASSYHRESRTDTQYF
TRBJ1-1 | TRBV14 | NA | once | TGTGCCAGCAGCCACATACACGCTGAAGCTTTCTTT | CASSHIHAEAFF
TRBJ1-5 | TRBV19 | TRBD1 | once | TGTGCCAGTAAAGAGGCCGAGGGGGCTCGCAATCAGCCCCAGCATTTT | CASKEAEGARNQPQHF